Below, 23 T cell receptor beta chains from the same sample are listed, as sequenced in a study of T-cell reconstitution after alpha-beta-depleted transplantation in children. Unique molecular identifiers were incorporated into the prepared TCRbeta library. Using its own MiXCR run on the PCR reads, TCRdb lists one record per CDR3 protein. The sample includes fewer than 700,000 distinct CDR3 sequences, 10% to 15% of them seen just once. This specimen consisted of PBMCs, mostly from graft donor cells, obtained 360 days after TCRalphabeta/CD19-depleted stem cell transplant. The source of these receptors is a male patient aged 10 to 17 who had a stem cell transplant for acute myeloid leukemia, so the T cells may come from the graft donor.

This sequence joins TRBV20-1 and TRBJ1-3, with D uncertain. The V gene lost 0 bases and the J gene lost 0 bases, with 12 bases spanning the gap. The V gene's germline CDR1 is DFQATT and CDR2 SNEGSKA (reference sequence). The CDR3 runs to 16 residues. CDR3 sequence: CSARDLPGRSGNTIYF. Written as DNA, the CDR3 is TGCAGTGCTAGAGATCTGCCAGGCCGCTCTGGAAACACCATATATTTT.

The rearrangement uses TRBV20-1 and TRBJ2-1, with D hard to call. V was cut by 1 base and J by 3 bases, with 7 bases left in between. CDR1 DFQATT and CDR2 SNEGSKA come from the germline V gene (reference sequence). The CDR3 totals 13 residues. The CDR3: CSARVSVYNEQFF. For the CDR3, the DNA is TGCAGTGCTAGAGTGTCAGTCTACAATGAGCAGTTCTTC.

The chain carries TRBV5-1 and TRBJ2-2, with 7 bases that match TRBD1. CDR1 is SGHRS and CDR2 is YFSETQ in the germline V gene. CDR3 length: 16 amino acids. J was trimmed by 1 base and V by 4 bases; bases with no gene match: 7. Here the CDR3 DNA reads TGCGCCAGCAGCCTTGACAGGGCCGTGAACACCGGGGAGCTGTTTTTT. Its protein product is CASSLDRAVNTGELFF.

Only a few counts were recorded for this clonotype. CDR3 protein: CSVEGSGSYGYTF. DNA for the CDR3: TGCAGCGTTGAAGGTTCAGGGAGCTATGGCTACACCTTC. The chain joins TRBV29-1 to TRBJ1-2; TRBD1 might be the D (5 bases). Germline CDR1 is SQVTM and CDR2 is ANQGSEA. The ends were cut back, 1 base at V and 4 bases at J, with 10 bases in the middle. This CDR3 has 13 residues. The variable domain in full, with the rest retrieved from reference TRBV29-1 and TRBJ1-2, is SAVISQKPSRDICQRGTSLTIQCQVDSQVTMMFWYRQQPGQSLTLIATANQGSEATYESGFVIDKFPISRPNLTFSTLTVSNMSPEDSSIYLCSVEGSGSYGYTFGSGTRLTVV.

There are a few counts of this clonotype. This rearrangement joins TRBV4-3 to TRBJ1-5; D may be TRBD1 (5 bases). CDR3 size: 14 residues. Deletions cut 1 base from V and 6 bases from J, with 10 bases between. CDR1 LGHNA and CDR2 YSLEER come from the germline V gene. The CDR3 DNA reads TGCGCCAGCAGCCAAGCCCAAGACAGTCAGCCCCAGCATTTT. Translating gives CASSQAQDSQPQHF.

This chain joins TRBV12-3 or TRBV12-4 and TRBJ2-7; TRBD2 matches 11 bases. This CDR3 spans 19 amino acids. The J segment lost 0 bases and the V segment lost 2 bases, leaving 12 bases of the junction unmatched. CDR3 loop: CASSLKGGAGTSGSYEQYF. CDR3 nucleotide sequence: TGTGCCAGCAGTTTAAAGGGGGGGGCCGGGACTAGCGGCTCCTACGAGCAGTACTTC.

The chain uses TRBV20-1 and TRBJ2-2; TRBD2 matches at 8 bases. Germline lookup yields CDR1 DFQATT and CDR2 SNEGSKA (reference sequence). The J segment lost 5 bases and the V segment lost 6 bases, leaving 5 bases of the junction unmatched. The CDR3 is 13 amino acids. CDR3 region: CSALPSGTGELFF. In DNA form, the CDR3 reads TGCAGTGCCCTTCCTAGCGGGACCGGGGAGCTGTTTTTT.

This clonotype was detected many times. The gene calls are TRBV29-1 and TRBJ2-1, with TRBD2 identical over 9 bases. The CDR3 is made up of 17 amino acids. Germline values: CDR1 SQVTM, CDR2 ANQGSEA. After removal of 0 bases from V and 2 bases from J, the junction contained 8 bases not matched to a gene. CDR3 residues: CSVEDPLAGGPYNEQFF. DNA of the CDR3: TGCAGCGTTGAAGATCCCTTGGCGGGAGGGCCCTACAATGAGCAGTTCTTC.

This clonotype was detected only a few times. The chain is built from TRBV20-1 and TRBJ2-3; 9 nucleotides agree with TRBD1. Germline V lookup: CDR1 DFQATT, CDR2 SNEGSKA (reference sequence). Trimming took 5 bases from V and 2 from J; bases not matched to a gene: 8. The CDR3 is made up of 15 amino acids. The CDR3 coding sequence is TGCAGTGCTTGGACAGGGGATGGAGACACAGATACGCAGTATTTT. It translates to CSAWTGDGDTDTQYF.

For the CDR3, the DNA is TGTGCCAGCAGCCAAGGGGAAGGGGCTTATGAAAAACTGTTTTTT. This encodes CASSQGEGAYEKLFF. The chain combines TRBV7-9 with TRBJ1-4, with D possibly being TRBD1 (5 bases). The germline gives CDR1 SEHNR, CDR2 FQNEAQ (reference sequence). V was pared by 5 bases and J by 6 bases, with 16 bases between. The CDR3 has 15 residues.

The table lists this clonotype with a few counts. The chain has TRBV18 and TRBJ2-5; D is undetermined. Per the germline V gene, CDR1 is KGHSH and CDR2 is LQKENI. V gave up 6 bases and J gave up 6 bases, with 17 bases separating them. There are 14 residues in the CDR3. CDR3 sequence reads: CASSPTSLRKTQYF. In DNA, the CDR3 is TGTGCCAGCTCTCCGACTTCCCTGAGGAAGACCCAGTACTTC. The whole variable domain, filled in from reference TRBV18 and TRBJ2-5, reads NAGVMQNPRHLVRRRGQEARLRCSPMKGHSHVYWYRQLPEEGLKFMVYLQKENIIDESGMPKERFSAEFPKEGPSILRIQQVVRGDSAAYFCASSPTSLRKTQYFGPGTRLLVL.

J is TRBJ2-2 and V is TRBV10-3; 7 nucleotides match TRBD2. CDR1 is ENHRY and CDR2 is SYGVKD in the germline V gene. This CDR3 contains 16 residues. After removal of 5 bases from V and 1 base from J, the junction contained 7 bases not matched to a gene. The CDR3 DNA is TGTGCCATCAGTACCCCTAGCGGCTTGAACACCGGGGAGCTGTTTTTT. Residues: CAISTPSGLNTGELFF.

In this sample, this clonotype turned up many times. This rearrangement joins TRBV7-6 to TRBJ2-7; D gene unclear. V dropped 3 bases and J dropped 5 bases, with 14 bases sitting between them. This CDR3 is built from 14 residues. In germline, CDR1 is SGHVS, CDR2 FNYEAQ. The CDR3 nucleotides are TGTGCCAGCAGCTTGATAGGGTCTCCCAACGAGCAGTACTTC. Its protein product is CASSLIGSPNEQYF.

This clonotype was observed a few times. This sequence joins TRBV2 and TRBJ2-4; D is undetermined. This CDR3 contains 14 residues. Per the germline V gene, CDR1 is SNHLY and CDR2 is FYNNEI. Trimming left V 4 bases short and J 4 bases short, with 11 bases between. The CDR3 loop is CASSGGSKKNIQYF. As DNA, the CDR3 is TGTGCCAGCAGTGGCGGCAGTAAGAAAAACATTCAGTACTTC.

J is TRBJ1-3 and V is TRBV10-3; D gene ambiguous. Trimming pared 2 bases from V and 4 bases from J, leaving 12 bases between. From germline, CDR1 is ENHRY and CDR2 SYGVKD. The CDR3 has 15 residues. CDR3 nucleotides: TGTGCCATCAGTGAGATCGAAGTTCTCGGAAACACCATATATTTT. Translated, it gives CAISEIEVLGNTIYF.

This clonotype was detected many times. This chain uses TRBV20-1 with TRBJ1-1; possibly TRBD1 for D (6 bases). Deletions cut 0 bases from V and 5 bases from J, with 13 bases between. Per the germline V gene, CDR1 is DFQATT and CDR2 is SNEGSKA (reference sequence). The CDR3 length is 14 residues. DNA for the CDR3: TGCAGTGCTAGAGATGGCAGGGGATGGACTGAAGCTTTCTTT. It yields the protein CSARDGRGWTEAFF.

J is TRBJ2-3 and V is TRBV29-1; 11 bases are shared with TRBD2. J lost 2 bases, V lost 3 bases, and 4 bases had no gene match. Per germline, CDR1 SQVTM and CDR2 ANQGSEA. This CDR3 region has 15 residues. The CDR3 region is CSVESLAGVTDTQYF. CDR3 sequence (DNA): TGCAGCGTTGAGTCACTAGCGGGAGTCACAGATACGCAGTATTTT.

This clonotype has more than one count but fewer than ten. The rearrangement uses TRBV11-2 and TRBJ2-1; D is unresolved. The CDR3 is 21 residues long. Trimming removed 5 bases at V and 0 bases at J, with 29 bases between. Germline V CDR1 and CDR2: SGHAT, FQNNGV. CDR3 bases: TGTGCCAGCAGCACTGATTTATCTGCAAGGGATTCCGGGTCCTCCTACAATGAGCAGTTCTTC. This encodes CASSTDLSARDSGSSYNEQFF.

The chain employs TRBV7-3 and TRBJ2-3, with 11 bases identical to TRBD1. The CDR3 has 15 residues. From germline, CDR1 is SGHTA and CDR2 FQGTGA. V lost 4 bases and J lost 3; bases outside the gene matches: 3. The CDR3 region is CASSSGDRGTDTQYF. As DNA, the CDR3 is TGTGCCAGCAGCTCCGGGGACAGGGGGACAGATACGCAGTATTTT.

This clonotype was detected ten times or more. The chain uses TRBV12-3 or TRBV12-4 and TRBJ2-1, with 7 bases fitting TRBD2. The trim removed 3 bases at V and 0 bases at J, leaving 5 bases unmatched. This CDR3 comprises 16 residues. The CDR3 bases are TGTGCCAGCAGTTTGAGGCTAGCGGCCTCCTACAATGAGCAGTTCTTC. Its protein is CASSLRLAASYNEQFF.

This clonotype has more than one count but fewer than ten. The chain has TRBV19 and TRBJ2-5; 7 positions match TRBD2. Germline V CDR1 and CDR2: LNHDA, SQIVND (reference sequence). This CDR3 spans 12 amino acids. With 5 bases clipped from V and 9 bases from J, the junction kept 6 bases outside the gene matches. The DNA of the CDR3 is TGTGCCAGTAGTCTGGAACGGGGGGCCCAGTACTTC. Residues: CASSLERGAQYF.

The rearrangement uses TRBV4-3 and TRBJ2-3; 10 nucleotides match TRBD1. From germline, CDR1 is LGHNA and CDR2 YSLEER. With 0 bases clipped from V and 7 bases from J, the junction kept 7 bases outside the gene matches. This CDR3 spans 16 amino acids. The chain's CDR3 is CASSQDRGQGPYTQYF. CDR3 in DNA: TGCGCCAGCAGCCAAGATCGGGGACAGGGGCCCTATACGCAGTATTTT.

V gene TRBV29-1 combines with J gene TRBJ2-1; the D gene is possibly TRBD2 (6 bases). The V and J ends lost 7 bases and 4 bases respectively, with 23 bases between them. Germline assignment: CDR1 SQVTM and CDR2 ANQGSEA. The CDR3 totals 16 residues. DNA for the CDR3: TGCAGCGCCCGGGTCTTTCTAGCGAGACCTTACAATGAGCAGTTCTTC. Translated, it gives CSARVFLARPYNEQFF.